This entry describes one T cell receptor (beta chain). Its target is unknown. Stated treatment: about 20 received Ad26.COV2.S at low or high dose, single or two shots; 5 received placebo; per-sample allocation not given. The study sampled participants on day 63 after the first vaccine or placebo injection. The data were taken from a study of Ad26.COV2.S vaccination and SARS-CoV-2 variants. V shed 1 base and J shed 5 bases, with 7 bases lying between them. Germline CDR1 SGDLS, CDR2 YYNGEE. The length of the CDR3 is 12 residues. Findings and limits, study-wide: Substantial breadth was reportedly displayed by spike-specific CD8+ and CD4+ T cell responses after vaccination. People who got the vaccine or the placebo had similar non-spike TCR breadth.

The assay was immunoSEQ multiplex PCR, and TCRdb's table has in-frame clones only and misses some. The sample includes a few hundred thousand clones, 89% of them seen just once. Material: peripheral blood, obtained in a trial of Ad26.COV2.S vaccine versus placebo. This rearrangement joins TRBV9 to TRBJ2-7, with D unclear. The TCR was taken from a person aged 18 to 59 who received the Ad26.COV2.S COVID-19 vaccine or a placebo. The CDR3 region has the DNA TGTGCCAGCAGCGTATCGGAAGACGAGCAGTACTTC. The encoded protein is CASSVSEDEQYF. Looking up the rest from reference TRBV9 and TRBJ2-7 gives the full variable domain: DSGVTQTPKHLITATGQRVTLRCSPRSGDLSVYWYQQSLDQGLQFLIQYYNGEERAKGNILERFSAQQFPDLHSELNLSSLELGDSALYFCASSVSEDEQYFGPGTRLTVT.